This T cell receptor (beta chain) came from a study of monozygotic twins with inflammatory bowel disease. A word on this clonotype: What it binds is unknown.

TCRdb reworked the 5' RACE reads into one entry per CDR3 protein, no DNA. This sample lists about 350,000 distinct CDR3 sequences; its ten largest clones have around 2%. The CDR3 runs to 11 residues. The germline V gene encodes CDR1 LNHDA and CDR2 SQIVND (reference sequence). General study results and limits: T cell subtypes were not distinguishable in this analysis.

Sample: blood. This TCR was sampled from a human donor with ulcerative colitis or Crohn's disease, or a healthy co-twin of an affected twin (not recorded which). The chain has TRBV19 and TRBJ1-1; TCRdb's assignment of TRBD1 cannot be checked, as there is no DNA. The CDR3 protein is CATSGTVEAFF.